This passage covers 14 T cell receptor beta chains from one sample sequenced in a study of tumour-infiltrating T cells in Burkitt lymphoma. The assay was immunoSEQ multiplex PCR, and TCRdb's table has in-frame clones only and misses some. The data contain approximately 15,000 clones, around 30% of them singletons. The sequenced material came from tumor tissue. The source is a human donor with diffuse large B-cell lymphoma.

By proportion, this clone is medium-sized. This chain links TRBV4-1 with TRBJ1-1, with D possibly matching TRBD1 (6 bases). The CDR3 totals 13 residues. CDR1 is MGHRA, CDR2 YSYEKL, per germline. Between the trimmed V and J ends, which lost 1 base and 6 bases, there was a span of 9 bases. The CDR3 DNA follows: TGCGCCAGCAGCCAAGTGAGGGGGTCTGAAGCTTTCTTT. This translates into CASSQVRGSEAFF.

This clone was observed a handful of times. The chain employs TRBV30 and TRBJ2-7; 12 bases match TRBD1. The junction had 9 bases not matched to a gene; V was cut back by 3 bases and J by 6 bases. The CDR3 totals 15 residues. In germline, CDR1 is GTSNPN, CDR2 SVGIG (reference sequence). The CDR3 protein is CAWRLPGQGAGEQYF. The CDR3 DNA reads as TGTGCCTGGAGATTACCGGGACAGGGGGCCGGCGAGCAGTACTTC.

This clone has a handful of counts. V and J are TRBV7-9 and TRBJ1-5, with TRBD1 identical over 10 bases. The CDR3 loop spans 15 amino acids. V was clipped by 6 bases and J by 5 bases; unmatched bases: 7. Germline V gene data show CDR1 as SEHNR and CDR2 as FQNEAQ (reference sequence). CDR3 region: CASSPGTGEDQPQHF. CDR3 in DNA: TGTGCCAGCAGTCCCGGGACAGGGGAAGATCAGCCCCAGCATTTT.

V and J are TRBV18 and TRBJ2-7; tentative D call: TRBD2 (5 bases). In germline, CDR1 is KGHSH, CDR2 LQKENI. CDR3 length: 14 amino acids. Trimming shortened V by 2 bases and J by 3 bases, and 11 bases separated the two germline ends. DNA of the CDR3: TGTGCCAGCTCACCAGGGAGTTCGGGCTACGAGCAGTACTTC. Its translation: CASSPGSSGYEQYF.

This sequence joins TRBV19 and TRBJ2-7; 13 bases map to TRBD2. J gave up 6 bases and V 5 bases, and 10 bases lay outside the gene matches. The germline V gene encodes CDR1 LNHDA and CDR2 SQIVND (reference sequence). This CDR3 is built from 16 residues. In DNA, the CDR3 is TGTGCCAGTAGTGCTGACTCGACTAGCGGGAGGCGCGAGCAGTACTTC. Protein product: CASSADSTSGRREQYF.

The chain has TRBV5-8 and TRBJ1-5, with D perhaps matching TRBD1 (6 bases). The V and J ends lost 5 bases and 3 bases respectively, with 21 bases between them. Per germline, CDR1 SGHTS and CDR2 YDEGEE. The CDR3 loop spans 17 amino acids. CDR3 residues: CASSPGQIITPNQPQHF. The CDR3 region has the DNA TGTGCCAGCAGTCCCGGACAGATTATAACTCCCAATCAGCCCCAGCATTTT.

The V call is TRBV28, the J call TRBJ2-1, with D perhaps matching TRBD2 (6 bases). CDR1 is MDHEN and CDR2 is SYDVKM in the germline V gene. This CDR3 spans 14 amino acids. V lost 3 bases and J 6 bases, leaving 12 bases between the germline ends. Written as DNA, the CDR3 is TGTGCCAGCAGTTTGATGGCGGGAAGCAATGAGCAGTTCTTC. It is translated as CASSLMAGSNEQFF.

The rearrangement joins TRBV19 to TRBJ2-5; possibly TRBD1 or TRBD2 for D (6 bases each). Germline CDR1 and CDR2: LNHDA and SQIVND (reference sequence). V lost 7 bases and J 7 bases, leaving 13 bases between the germline ends. This CDR3 spans 12 amino acids. The CDR3 reads CASTIGGGTQYF. The DNA for the CDR3 is TGTGCCAGTACGATCGGAGGGGGGACCCAGTACTTC.

The chain carries TRBV30 and TRBJ2-3; possible D gene TRBD2, 6 bases. This CDR3 is 14 amino acids long. Germline CDR1 GTSNPN, CDR2 SVGIG (reference sequence). V lost 0 bases and J 2 bases, leaving 9 bases between the germline ends. DNA for the CDR3: TGTGCCTGGAGTGTGACTAGTTACACAGATACGCAGTATTTT. Translating it yields CAWSVTSYTDTQYF.

The chain couples TRBV28 to TRBJ1-5, with D possibly TRBD1 on 5 matching bases. Deletions cut 1 base from V and 6 bases from J, with 16 bases between. The CDR3 is 16 amino acids. Per germline, CDR1 MDHEN and CDR2 SYDVKM. CDR3 sequence: CASSLSLGEGSQPQHF. The CDR3 nucleotides read TGTGCCAGCAGTTTATCTCTCGGAGAGGGGAGTCAGCCCCAGCATTTT.

This chain joins TRBV28 and TRBJ2-1; unclear D gene. This CDR3 spans 12 amino acids. CDR1 and CDR2 (germline): MDHEN, SYDVKM. V was shortened by 0 bases and J by 6 bases, with 3 bases between the two germline ends. The chain's CDR3 is CASSLWGNEQFF. DNA for the CDR3: TGTGCCAGCAGTTTATGGGGCAATGAGCAGTTCTTC.

In this sample, this clone turned up a few times. The chain combines TRBV21-1 with TRBJ2-3; no DNA check was done on the table's D call, TRBD2. TRBV21-1 is termed a pseudogene. This CDR3 region has 16 residues. CDR3: CASSPQPSGRADTQYF. The CDR3 region has the DNA TGTGCCAGCAGCCCTCAACCTAGCGGGAGGGCAGATACGCAGTATTTT.

The V call is TRBV30, the J call TRBJ2-3; 12 bases fit TRBD2. Germline values: CDR1 GTSNPN, CDR2 SVGIG (reference sequence). The V and J ends lost 7 bases and 2 bases, in that order; junction bases with no gene match: 4. This CDR3 comprises 14 residues. CDR3 in amino acids: CAFLAGGTTDTQYF. CDR3 in DNA: TGTGCCTTTCTAGCGGGAGGGACCACAGATACGCAGTATTTT. Drawing the rest from reference TRBV30 and TRBJ2-3, the complete variable domain is SQTIHQWPATLVQPVGSPLSLECTVEGTSNPNLYWYRQAAGRGLQLLFYSVGIGQISSEVPQNLSASRPQDRQFILSSKKLLLSDSGFYLCAFLAGGTTDTQYFGPGTRLTVL.

The sample holds a few counts of this clone. The chain joins TRBV2 to TRBJ1-1; D not resolved. Trimming stripped 1 base from V and 1 base from J, with 4 bases between. The CDR3 contains 13 residues. Germline V gene sequence: CDR1 SNHLY, CDR2 FYNNEI. For the CDR3, the DNA is TGTGCCAGCAGTGAAGTGGGGAACACTGAAGCTTTCTTT. Protein product: CASSEVGNTEAFF.